The following is a T cell receptor beta chain sequence with its context. The entry originates in a study of blood T cell repertoires in COVID-19. Study in general: Some COVID-19 samples were acute and others convalescent; all came from the United States, Italy and Spain. Sample material is recorded as cDNA or gDNA derived from T cells, B-cell-depleted T cells, or PBMCs.

Under the authors' procedure: The authors estimated nucleated cell counts from reference gene primer amplification. The protocol was immunoSEQ multiplex PCR, while the TCRdb copy is restricted to in-frame clones and leaves out a portion. For V, J and clone size, that table is used; D and trimming come from the DNA. The repertoire holds about 59,000 clones, with about 85% as singletons. Germline lookup yields CDR1 ENHRY and CDR2 SYGVKD. V was pared by 7 bases and J by 0 bases, with 10 bases between. CDR3 length equals 14 residues. This sequence originates from a woman older than 75 with acute or convalescent COVID-19. The gene calls are TRBV10-3 and TRBJ2-4; no clear D. Sequenced sample: peripheral blood. CDR3 amino acids: CAITDTLAKNIQYF. CDR3 sequence (DNA): TGTGCCATCACAGATACCTTAGCCAAAAACATTCAGTACTTC.